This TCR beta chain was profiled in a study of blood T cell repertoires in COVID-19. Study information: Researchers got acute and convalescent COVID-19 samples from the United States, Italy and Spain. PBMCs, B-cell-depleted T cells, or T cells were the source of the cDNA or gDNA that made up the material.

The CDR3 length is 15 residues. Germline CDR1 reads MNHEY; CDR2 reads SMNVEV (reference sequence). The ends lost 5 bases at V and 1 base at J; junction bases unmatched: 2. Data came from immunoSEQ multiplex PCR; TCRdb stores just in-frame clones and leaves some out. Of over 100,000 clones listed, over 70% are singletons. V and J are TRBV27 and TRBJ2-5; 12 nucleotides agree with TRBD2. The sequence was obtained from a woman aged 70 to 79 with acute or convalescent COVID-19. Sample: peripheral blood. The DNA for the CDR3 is TGTGCCAGCAGTCCGGGACTAGCGGGCCAAGAGACCCAGTACTTC. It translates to CASSPGLAGQETQYF.